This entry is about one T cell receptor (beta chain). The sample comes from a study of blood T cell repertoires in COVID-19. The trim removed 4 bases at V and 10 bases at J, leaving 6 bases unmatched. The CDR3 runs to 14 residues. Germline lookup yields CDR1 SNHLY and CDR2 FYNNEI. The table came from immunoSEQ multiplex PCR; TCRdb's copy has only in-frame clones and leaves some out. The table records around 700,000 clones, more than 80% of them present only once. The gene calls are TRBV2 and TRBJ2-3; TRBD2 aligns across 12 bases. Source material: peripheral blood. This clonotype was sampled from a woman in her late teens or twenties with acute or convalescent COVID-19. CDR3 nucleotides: TGTGCCAGCAGTGGGACTAGCGGGAATCCGGCGCAGTATTTT. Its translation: CASSGTSGNPAQYF. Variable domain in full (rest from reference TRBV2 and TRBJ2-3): EPEVTQTPSHQVTQMGQEVILRCVPISNHLYFYWYRQILGQKVEFLVSFYNNEISEKSEIFDDQFSVERPDGSNFTLKIRSTKLEDSAMYFCASSGTSGNPAQYFGPGTRLTVL.